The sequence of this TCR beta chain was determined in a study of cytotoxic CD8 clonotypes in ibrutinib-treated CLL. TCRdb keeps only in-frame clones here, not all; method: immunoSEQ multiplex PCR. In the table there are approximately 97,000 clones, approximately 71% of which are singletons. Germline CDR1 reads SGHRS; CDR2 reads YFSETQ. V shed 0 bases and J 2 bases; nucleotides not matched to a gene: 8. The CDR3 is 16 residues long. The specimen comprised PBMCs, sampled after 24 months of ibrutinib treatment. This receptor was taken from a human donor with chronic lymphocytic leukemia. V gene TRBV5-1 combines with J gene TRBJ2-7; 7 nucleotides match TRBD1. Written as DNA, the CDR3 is TGCGCCAGCAGCTTGGTTCGGCAGGGGGACACCTACGAGCAGTACTTC. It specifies CASSLVRQGDTYEQYF.